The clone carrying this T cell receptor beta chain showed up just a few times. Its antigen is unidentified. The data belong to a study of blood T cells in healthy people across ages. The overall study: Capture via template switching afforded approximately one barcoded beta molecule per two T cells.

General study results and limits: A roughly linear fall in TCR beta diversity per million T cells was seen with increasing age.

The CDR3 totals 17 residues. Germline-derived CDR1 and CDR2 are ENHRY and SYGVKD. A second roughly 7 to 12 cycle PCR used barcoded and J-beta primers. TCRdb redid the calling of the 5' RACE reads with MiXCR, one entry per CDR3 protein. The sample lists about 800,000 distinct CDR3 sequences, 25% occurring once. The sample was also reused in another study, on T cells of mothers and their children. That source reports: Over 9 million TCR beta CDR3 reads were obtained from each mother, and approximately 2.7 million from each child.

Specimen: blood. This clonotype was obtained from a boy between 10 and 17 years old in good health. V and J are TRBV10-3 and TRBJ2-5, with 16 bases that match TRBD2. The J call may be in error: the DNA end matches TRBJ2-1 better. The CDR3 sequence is CAISLQGLAGGLNEQFF. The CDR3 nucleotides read TGTGCCATCAGCTTACAGGGACTAGCGGGAGGGCTCAATGAGCAGTTCTTC.